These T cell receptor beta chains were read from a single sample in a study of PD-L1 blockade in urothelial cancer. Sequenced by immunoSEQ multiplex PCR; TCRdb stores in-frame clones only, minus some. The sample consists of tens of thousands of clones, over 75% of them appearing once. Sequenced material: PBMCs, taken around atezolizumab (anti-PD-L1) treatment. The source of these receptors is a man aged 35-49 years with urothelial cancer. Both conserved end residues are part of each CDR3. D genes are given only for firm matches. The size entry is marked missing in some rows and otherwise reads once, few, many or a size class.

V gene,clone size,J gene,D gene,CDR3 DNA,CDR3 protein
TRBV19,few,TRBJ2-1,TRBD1,TGTGCCAGTACCATAGGGGGCTTCAATGAGCAGTTCTTC,CASTIGGFNEQFF
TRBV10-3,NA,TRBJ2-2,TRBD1,TGTGCCATCGGGACAGGGGGAACCGGGGAGCTGTTTTTT,CAIGTGGTGELFF
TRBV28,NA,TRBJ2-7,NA,TGTGCCAGCCACAGGGAGGGGGGTCTCTACGAGCAGTACTTC,CASHREGGLYEQYF
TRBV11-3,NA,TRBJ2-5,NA,TGTGCCAGCAGCCCTGGGACTGAAGAGACCCAGTACTTC,CASSPGTEETQYF
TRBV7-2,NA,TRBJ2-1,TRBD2,TGTGCCAGCAGCAGGGCTGGCGGGAGGGCCAGTGAGCAGTTCTTC,CASSRAGGRASEQFF
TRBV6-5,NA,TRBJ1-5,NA,TGTGCCAGCAGCCGAACTGGTCGCGAGCCCCAGCATTTT,CASSRTGREPQHF
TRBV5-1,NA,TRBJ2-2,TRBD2,TGCGCCAGCAGCTCGGGACTAGCGGCCACCGGGGAGCTGTTTTTT,CASSSGLAATGELFF
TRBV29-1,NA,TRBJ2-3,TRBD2,TGCAGCGTGATATTGACTAGCGGGAGGGTAACAGATACGCAGTATTTT,CSVILTSGRVTDTQYF
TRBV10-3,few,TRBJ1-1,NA,TGTGCCATCAGTGAGTTGGGCTATGAAGCTTTCTTT,CAISELGYEAFF
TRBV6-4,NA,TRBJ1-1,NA,TGTGCCAGCAGGGACAGCTCGGTGAACACTGAAGCTTTCTTT,CASRDSSVNTEAFF
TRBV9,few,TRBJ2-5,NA,TGTGCCAGCAGCGTAGCCCTACAAGAGACCCAGTACTTC,CASSVALQETQYF
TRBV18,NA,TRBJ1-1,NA,TGTGCCAGCTCACCGAAGAGGAACACTGAAGCTTTCTTT,CASSPKRNTEAFF
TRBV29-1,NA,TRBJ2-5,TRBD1,TGCAGCGTGTACGGACAGGAGGAAGAGACCCAGTACTTC,CSVYGQEEETQYF
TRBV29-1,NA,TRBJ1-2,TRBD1,TGCAGCGTTGAACATGCGGATTCTACAGGGGGAGGTAACTATGGCTACACCTTC,CSVEHADSTGGGNYGYTF
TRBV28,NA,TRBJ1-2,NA,TGTGCCAGCAGTTTAGGGCAGACGGCGCTATATGGCTACACCTTC,CASSLGQTALYGYTF
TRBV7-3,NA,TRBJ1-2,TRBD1,TGTGCCAGCAGCATGACAGGGGGTGGCTACACCTTC,CASSMTGGGYTF
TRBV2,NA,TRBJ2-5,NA,TGTGCCAGCAGTGAAGGGAGGGGTCTGAGGGGAGAGACCCAGTACTTC,CASSEGRGLRGETQYF
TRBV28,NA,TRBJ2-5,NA,TGTGCCAGCAGTCGGACTCTGGAGACCCAGTACTTC,CASSRTLETQYF
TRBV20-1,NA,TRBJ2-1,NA,TGCAGTGCTAGTAGAGGGGGTGAGCAGTTCTTC,CSASRGGEQFF
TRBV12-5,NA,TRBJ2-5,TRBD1,TGTGCTAGTGGTTTTGGACAGGGGGCCGAGACCCAGTACTTC,CASGFGQGAETQYF
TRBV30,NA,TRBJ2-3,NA,TGTGCCTGGAGTGGTGGGAGGACTACCACAGATACGCAGTATTTT,CAWSGGRTTTDTQYF
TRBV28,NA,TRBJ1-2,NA,TGTGCCAGCAGTTTTTCTACTCGGGGGGGCTACACCTTC,CASSFSTRGGYTF
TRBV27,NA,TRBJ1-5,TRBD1,TGTGCCAGCAGTTTAGGGACAGGGGGTCAGCCCCAGCATTTT,CASSLGTGGQPQHF
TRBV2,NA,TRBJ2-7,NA,TGTGCCAGCAGTGAAAGTCAGTTACCCTCTTACGAGCAGTACTTC,CASSESQLPSYEQYF
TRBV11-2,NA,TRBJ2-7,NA,TGTGCCAGCAGCTTAACTGGCGGGCGAGCCTACGAGCAGTACTTC,CASSLTGGRAYEQYF
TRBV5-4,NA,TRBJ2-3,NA,TGTGCCAGCACCCTGGAGACCGGCACAGATACGCAGTATTTT,CASTLETGTDTQYF
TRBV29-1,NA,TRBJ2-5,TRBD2,TGCAGCGTTGTTGGACTAGCTGGGGAGACCCAGTACTTC,CSVVGLAGETQYF
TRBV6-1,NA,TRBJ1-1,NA,TGTGCCAGCAGCCAAAGGGGGGGTTTGGACACTGAAGCTTTCTTT,CASSQRGGLDTEAFF